The next 13 T cell receptor beta chains were all read from a single sample in a study of beta chain features in type 1 diabetes. Their antigens are not known. Study-level findings and limits: Type 1 diabetes patients showed a moderate but significant shortening of TCRB CDR3s in all four CD4+ subsets.

Expressed TCRB transcripts were sequenced because the isolated RNA had all been reverse transcribed beforehand. Profiled with immunoSEQ multiplex PCR; TCRdb holds only in-frame clones, not every one. This table holds about 150,000 clones, approximately 7.8% found once. The sequencing sample was made of central memory CD4+ T cells from blood. Receptors were obtained from a woman between 35 and 50 years old with type 1 diabetes.

The rearrangement uses TRBV11-2 and TRBJ2-6; D gene ambiguous. V lost 3 bases, J lost 1 base, and 7 bases lay in between. The CDR3 covers 15 residues. Germline V gene sequence: CDR1 SGHAT, CDR2 FQNNGV. The CDR3 reads CASSLTGSGANVLTF. The DNA for the CDR3 is TGTGCCAGCAGCTTGACTGGTTCTGGGGCCAACGTCCTGACTTTC. The entire variable domain, with the rest obtained from reference TRBV11-2 and TRBJ2-6, is as follows: EAGVAQSPRYKIIEKRQSVAFWCNPISGHATLYWYQQILGQGPKLLIQFQNNGVVDDSQLPKDRFSAERLKGVDSTLKIQPAKLEDSAVYLCASSLTGSGANVLTFGAGSRLTVL.

Ten or more counts support this clone. The J gene is TRBJ2-4, the V gene TRBV27; 7 bases are shared with TRBD1. V lost 5 bases and J lost 6; bases outside the gene matches: 10. The CDR3 spans 15 residues. Germline CDR1 and CDR2: MNHEY and SMNVEV (reference sequence). This chain's CDR3 is CASSRSGTEGNIQYF. In DNA, the CDR3 is TGTGCCAGCAGTAGGTCCGGGACAGAGGGAAACATTCAGTACTTC.

This sequence joins TRBV5-1 and TRBJ1-6; no clear D gene. Germline V lookup: CDR1 SGHRS, CDR2 YFSETQ. V dropped 0 bases and J dropped 9 bases, with 13 bases sitting between them. The CDR3 is made up of 15 amino acids. CDR3 sequence (DNA): TGCGCCAGCAGCTTGGAGTCCAGTCTCTCTTCACCCCTCCACTTT. Translated, it gives CASSLESSLSSPLHF.

The J gene is TRBJ2-1, the V gene TRBV7-9; TRBD1 matches 8 bases. The V gene end was trimmed by 5 bases and the J gene end by 9 bases; junction bases not matched to a gene: 15. CDR3 length: 16 residues. Germline CDR1 is SEHNR and CDR2 is FQNEAQ (reference sequence). The DNA for the CDR3 is TGTGCCAGCAGCATCAATTCCAGGGGGCTACTAAGTGAGCAGTTCTTC. It is translated as CASSINSRGLLSEQFF.

The V gene is TRBV18, the J gene TRBJ2-6; the match to TRBD1 covers 12 bases. Germline V gene lookup returns CDR1 KGHSH and CDR2 LQKENI. Trimming at V came to 0 bases and at J to 0 bases, leaving 6 bases not matched to a gene. The CDR3 covers 20 residues. CDR3 sequence reads: CASSPPQGTGGPSGANVLTF. Here the CDR3 DNA reads TGTGCCAGCTCACCACCGCAAGGGACAGGGGGCCCCTCTGGGGCCAACGTCCTGACTTTC.

With respect to this clone: Sequence at one end of the junction differs from germline and may be a read error. V and J are TRBV29-1 and TRBJ2-3, with a possible D match to TRBD2 (6 bases). Germline V CDR1 and CDR2: SQVTM, ANQGSEA. This CDR3 has 14 residues. DNA for the CDR3: TGCAGCTTTGAGAGTCAGGGAGGAGCAGATACGCAGTATTTT. Protein: CSFESQGGADTQYF.

The chain has TRBV7-2 and TRBJ2-2; 7 bases align to TRBD1. Losses at the gene ends were 3 bases for V and 7 bases for J; bases not matched to a gene: 2. This CDR3 has 13 residues. Germline-derived CDR1 and CDR2 are SGHTA and FQGNSA. The CDR3 DNA is TGTGCCAGCAGCTTGACAGGGTTCGGGGAGCTGTTTTTT. Its protein is CASSLTGFGELFF.

The chain couples TRBV5-4 to TRBJ2-1; 8 positions match TRBD2. The germline V gene has CDR1 SGHNT and CDR2 YYREEE (reference sequence). The trim removed 6 bases at V and 10 bases at J, leaving 9 bases unmatched. CDR3 length: 13 residues. The chain's CDR3 is CASIRAGVQEQFF. In nucleotides, the CDR3 is TGTGCCAGCATCCGAGCGGGAGTGCAGGAGCAGTTCTTC.

This chain joins TRBV28 and TRBJ1-3; no clear D. In germline, CDR1 is MDHEN, CDR2 SYDVKM. V was cut by 3 bases and J by 8 bases, with 5 bases left in between. The CDR3 runs 11 residues. The CDR3 sequence: CASSFRDTIYF. DNA of the CDR3: TGTGCCAGCAGTTTTCGGGACACCATATATTTT.

This clone has a handful of counts. The genes are TRBV7-9 and TRBJ1-2; 9 bases match TRBD1. V lost 5 bases and J lost 2; bases outside the gene matches: 6. Germline assignment: CDR1 SEHNR and CDR2 FQNEAQ (reference sequence). The CDR3 extends over 15 amino acids. The CDR3 region is CASSPLQGANYGYTF. The DNA for the CDR3 is TGTGCCAGCAGCCCGCTACAGGGGGCCAACTATGGCTACACCTTC.

The CDR3 sequence is CASSTGTLSYEQYF. The CDR3 DNA is TGTGCCAGCAGCACCGGGACTCTCTCCTACGAGCAGTACTTC. The chain is built from TRBV28 and TRBJ2-7; TRBD2 might be the D (6 bases). CDR3 length equals 14 residues. V was pared by 6 bases and J by 0 bases, with 12 bases between. Germline CDR1 and CDR2: MDHEN and SYDVKM. Together with reference TRBV28 and TRBJ2-7, the CDR3 gives the full variable domain: DVKVTQSSRYLVKRTGEKVFLECVQDMDHENMFWYRQDPGLGLRLIYFSYDVKMKEKGDIPEGYSVSREKKERFSLILESASTNQTSMYLCASSTGTLSYEQYFGPGTRLTVT.

As DNA, the CDR3 is TGTGCCAGCAGTTTATTCCCCCGGGGGGCCCCCGGCGAGCAGTACTTC. It codes for CASSLFPRGAPGEQYF. The chain couples TRBV28 to TRBJ2-7; tentatively, D is TRBD2 (7 bases). Trimming removed 1 base at V and 6 bases at J, with 19 bases between. This CDR3 contains 16 residues. Germline lookup yields CDR1 MDHEN and CDR2 SYDVKM.

This clone was detected ten times or more. The chain couples TRBV7-8 to TRBJ1-4; D gene ambiguous. This CDR3 spans 12 amino acids. Germline CDR1 and CDR2: SGHVS and FQNEAQ. The V and J ends lost 1 base and 11 bases respectively, with 8 bases between them. This CDR3 reads CASSLEVDKLFF. The CDR3 DNA is TGTGCCAGCAGCTTAGAAGTAGATAAACTGTTTTTT.